This is a list of T cell receptor beta chains from one sample in a study of T cell responses to AZD1222 COVID-19 vaccine. Sequencing used immunoSEQ multiplex PCR; TCRdb keeps in-frame clones, though not all of them. Here the sample spans some 140,000 clones, just over 90% being singletons. The specimen comprised peripheral blood, sampled on day 0 of AZD1222 vaccination. The receptor set was obtained from an adult in good health. CDR3s include the opening cysteine and the closing phenylalanine or tryptophan. The order of the fields is clone size, D gene, V gene, J gene, CDR3 DNA, CDR3 protein. D genes are given only for firm matches. Clone size, where shown, is once, few, many, or a class for clones that have expanded.

>-|-|TRBV7-2|TRBJ2-7
TGTGCCAGCAGCTACCAAGGGAGCTCCTACGAGCAGTACTTC
CASSYQGSSYEQYF
>-|-|TRBV6-2/TRBV6-3|TRBJ2-2
TGTGCCAGCAGCCTTCTGGGGGGCAGCGGGGAGCTGTTTTTT
CASSLLGGSGELFF
>-|-|TRBV28|TRBJ1-5
TGTGCCAGCAGTTTGGGCCGGGGGAGGCCGTACAATCAGCCCCAGCATTTT
CASSLGRGRPYNQPQHF
>-|TRBD1|TRBV28|TRBJ1-1
TGTGCCAGCAGTTCTGGGGGCCTGGGACAGCACACTGAAGCTTTCTTT
CASSSGGLGQHTEAFF
>-|TRBD1|TRBV27|TRBJ1-2
TGTGCCAGCAAGACACTAGGGGGCGCAAACTATGGCTACACCTTC
CASKTLGGANYGYTF
>-|-|TRBV5-4|TRBJ2-7
TGTGCCAGCAGCTGGGGTGGGGCGAACGAGCAGTACTTC
CASSWGGANEQYF
>-|TRBD2|TRBV6-5|TRBJ2-7
TGTGCCAGCAGTTACTCCGGGACTAGCGGAGAGCAGTACTTC
CASSYSGTSGEQYF
>-|-|TRBV15|TRBJ1-2
TGTGCCACCAGCAGAGCTTTGGACTATGGCTACACCTTC
CATSRALDYGYTF
>-|TRBD1|TRBV18|TRBJ2-6
TGTGCCACCTGGGGGGACAGGGAAAACTCTGGGGCCAACGTCCTGACTTTC
CATWGDRENSGANVLTF
>-|-|TRBV25-1|TRBJ2-1
TGTGCCAGCAGTGATTGGGCAGGGAGCTCCTACAATGAGCAGTTCTTC
CASSDWAGSSYNEQFF
>-|-|TRBV14|TRBJ2-7
TGTGCCAGCAGCCGCCCCGGGGTCACCTCCTACGAGCAGTACTTC
CASSRPGVTSYEQYF
>-|TRBD2|TRBV7-2|TRBJ2-1
TGTGCCAGCAGCTTAGCGCGGGAGGGGGTGCAGTTCTTC
CASSLAREGVQFF
>-|TRBD2|TRBV3-1/TRBV3-2|TRBJ2-5
TGTGCCAGCAGCCAAGATCGTGGGACTAGGTGGGAGACCCAGTACTTC
CASSQDRGTRWETQYF
>-|-|TRBV6-4|TRBJ2-6
TGTGCCAGCAGTGATCAGCGCCCTGGGGCCAACGTCCTGACTTTC
CASSDQRPGANVLTF
>-|-|TRBV7-9|TRBJ2-3
TGTGCCAGCAGAAATGGGGTAGATACGCAGTATTTT
CASRNGVDTQYF
>-|-|TRBV24-1|TRBJ1-4
TGTGCCGATCAATGGGCGGACACCTATCCCAAGGGGGTTTTT
CADQWADTYPKGVF
>once|-|TRBV7-2|TRBJ2-5
TGTGCCAGCAGCGGTGGCCCCTCCCTGTTCCAAGAGACCCAGTACTTC
CASSGGPSLFQETQYF
>-|-|TRBV7-9|TRBJ1-5
TGTGCCAGCAGCTGGGAACCTGATCAGCCCCAGCATTTT
CASSWEPDQPQHF
>-|-|TRBV30|TRBJ2-7
TGTGCCTGGACGGATGGGGGGTCGTACGAGCAGTACTTC
CAWTDGGSYEQYF
>-|-|TRBV10-3|TRBJ2-7
TGTGCCATCAGTGGGGACCGATACGAGCAGTACTTC
CAISGDRYEQYF
>-|TRBD1|TRBV14|TRBJ1-1
TGTGCCAGCAGCCAAGGGCAGGGGGCTCTATGGAACACTGAAGCTTTCTTT
CASSQGQGALWNTEAFF
>once|TRBD1|TRBV9|TRBJ1-3
TGTGCCAGCAGCGGCGACAGGGGGCTTGGAAACACCATATATTTT
CASSGDRGLGNTIYF
>-|-|TRBV7-8|TRBJ1-1
TGTGCCAGCAGCTTAAATCAGGGAAACACTGAAGCTTTCTTT
CASSLNQGNTEAFF
>-|-|TRBV5-1|TRBJ2-3
TGCGCCAGCAGCTTGGGCGGGGTTTTTATTGATACGCAGTATTTT
CASSLGGVFIDTQYF
>-|TRBD1|TRBV18|TRBJ2-7
TGTGCCAGCTCACCAACGCTTGGACAGGGAACCTACGAGCAGTACTTC
CASSPTLGQGTYEQYF
>-|TRBD1|TRBV11-2|TRBJ2-3
TGTGCCAGCAGGGACAGGGCTCAGACAGATACGCAGTATTTT
CASRDRAQTDTQYF
>-|-|TRBV2|TRBJ1-1
TGTGCCAGCGGGGGGACGGTTTACACTGAAGCTTTCTTT
CASGGTVYTEAFF
>-|TRBD1|TRBV4-2|TRBJ2-5
TGTGCCAGCAGCACAACAGGGGGCGGAGGGAACCAGTACTTC
CASSTTGGGGNQYF
>-|-|TRBV2|TRBJ1-1
TGTGCCTCGCCACTGAGAGACAGAGGCGCTTTCTTT
CASPLRDRGAFF
>once|TRBD1|TRBV23-1|TRBJ1-4
TGCGCCAGCCCCGGGGACAGGGGTGAAAAACTGTTTTTT
CASPGDRGEKLFF
>-|-|TRBV2|TRBJ2-6
TGTGCCAGCAGTGAAGTAGGATTTTCTGGGGCCAACGTCCTGACTTTC
CASSEVGFSGANVLTF
>-|-|TRBV4-1|TRBJ1-1
TGCGCCAGCAGCCAGGAGGGGGGACGGTGGAACACTGAAGCTTTCTTT
CASSQEGGRWNTEAFF
>-|TRBD2|TRBV6-6|TRBJ2-1
TGTGCCAGCAGTTACCCCCGGGGCGGGGGCTACAATGAGCAGTTCTTC
CASSYPRGGGYNEQFF
>-|-|TRBV18|TRBJ2-7
TGTGCCAGCTCACTTGCTACTGGGTCAGCAAGCGAGCAGTACTTC
CASSLATGSASEQYF
>-|-|TRBV11-1|TRBJ2-3
TGTGCCAGCAGCTTAGGACTTCGCACAGATACGCAGTATTTT
CASSLGLRTDTQYF
>-|-|TRBV9|TRBJ2-1
TGTGCCAGCAGCGTAGATAGGGCAGGGTACAATGAGCAGTTCTTC
CASSVDRAGYNEQFF
>-|-|TRBV5-1|TRBJ1-2
TGCGCCAGCAGCTTGGGTCCGGGTGGCTACGGCTACACCTTC
CASSLGPGGYGYTF
>-|-|TRBV27|TRBJ1-1
TGTGCCAGCCGTAGTGTAATGGGGCTCACTGAAGCTTTCTTT
CASRSVMGLTEAFF
>few|-|TRBV6-6|TRBJ1-5
TGTGCCAGCAGCCCAGGGAGCAATCAGCCCCAGCATTTT
CASSPGSNQPQHF
>-|TRBD2|TRBV7-2|TRBJ2-3
TGTGCCAGCAGACCCAGCGGGGGGCCGACAGATACGCAGTATTTT
CASRPSGGPTDTQYF
>-|-|TRBV12-3/TRBV12-4|TRBJ2-5
TGTGCCAGCAGCCCTCGGGAAGAGACCCAGTACTTC
CASSPREETQYF
>-|-|TRBV15|TRBJ1-5
TGTGCCACCAGCAGAGTGGGGGGAAGACAGCCCCAGCATTTT
CATSRVGGRQPQHF
>-|TRBD1|TRBV5-1|TRBJ1-4
TGCGCCAGCAGCTTGCCGGGAGGGACAGGGGGAGAAAAACTGTTTTTT
CASSLPGGTGGEKLFF